This TCR beta chain was sequenced in a study of T cell responses to AZD1222 COVID-19 vaccine (dated by TCRdb to 2020 to 2022). About the investigation overall: AZD1222 recipients with second doses at about 4 weeks or about 12 weeks were pooled, because spike-specific TCR depth and breadth did not differ between schedules. A total of 230 to 250 trial participants underwent TCR sequencing, of whom some 210 received two doses of AZD1222 and approximately 25 received two doses of the MenACWY control vaccine. Enrollment into the trials was organized by age into subgroups of 18-55, 56-69 and 70-plus years, and those subgroups contained about 160, 30 and 59 TCR-sequenced participants, respectively.

Overall study results and their limits: Because no samples from the day 14 peak response were available, repertoires could be characterized only after the peak T cell response. After two AZD1222 doses, both the breadth and the depth of spike-specific TCRs were significantly higher than at day 0 and than in MenACWY recipients. In the small 56-69-year group, the increase in depth fell short of significance, most likely because of low power. The vaccine-associated CD4 TCRs covered the entire spike protein, and the dominant responses fell in regions 160-218 and 743-854. Nearly half of unique spike-specific TCRs reportedly recognized epitopes outside regions mutated in the B.1.351 and B.1.1.7 variants. Only a handful of AZD1222 recipients were SARS-CoV-2 seropositive at baseline, limiting conclusions about previously exposed vaccinees. Participants were mostly white British and included more females than males, and it was suggested by the authors that clonal diversity may have been underestimated.

In the case of this clone: The clone's antigen remains unknown. The sample holds no much larger clone one base away, and base qualities are not on file.

CDR1 LGHDT and CDR2 YNNKEL are derived from the germline V gene (reference sequence). The CDR3 starts with the cysteine, ends with the phenylalanine, and has 15 residues. Only the CDR3 region is kept as DNA, spanning 45 bases read in frame from base 1. Trimming costs V 0 bases and J 4 bases, and their ends lie 10 bases apart. The CDR3 regions of human TCRbeta chains were analyzed by immunosequencing. In the authors' own workflow: Repertoire TCRs were checked for matches against a reference library of SARS-CoV-2-specific TCRs that had been generated using the MIRA antigen-specificity platform. Breadth meant the fraction of unique TCRs that were SARS-CoV-2-associated, whereas depth meant the fraction of total T cells that were SARS-CoV-2-associated. Each spike-specific TCR was assigned to its reactive spike region and to a CD4 or CD8 class using the MIRA data. Log10-transformed breadth and depth values were compared by one-way ANOVA with Sidak's multiple comparisons tests. The immuneACCESS repertoire file appears here via TCRdb, limited to in-frame rearrangements. These files lack a portion of the clones; in checked studies, under half of the deficit traces to unresolved V genes, and the cause of the others is not known. That table supplies the V and J calls and clone size; D and trimming were determined from the DNA. The sample data list 100,000 to 150,000 clones, and 93% of these were observed just once. The ten largest clones represent approximately 5.4% of the sample.

This specimen's time point label, interpreted: baseline before first vaccination. Samples from vaccinated people were obtained from the UK trials COV001 and COV002, which included a single-blind randomized controlled phase 2/3 trial of AZD1222 (ChAdOx1 nCoV-19) in healthy adults. For TCRbeta chain sequencing, PBMC samples from trial participants were taken at day 0 and at day 28 after the second dose. The receptor's source is an adult in good health. The source was peripheral blood, collected on day 0 of AZD1222 vaccination. The sequence joins TRBV3-1 (or the pseudogene TRBV3-2) to TRBJ1-5, with TRBD1 perhaps the D gene, on 5 matching bases. The sequenced DNA: TGTGCCAGCAGCCAAGAACCCCCAGGGAATCAGCCCCAGCATTTT. Translation gives CASSQEPPGNQPQHF.